This is a list of T cell receptor beta chains from one sample in a study of cytomegalovirus exposure and HLA in healthy donors. Clones were read by immunoSEQ multiplex PCR, and TCRdb kept only the in-frame ones, dropping some. Of around 150,000 clones detected, about 75% appear once; the ten largest clones hold about 2.1%. Sequencing was done on a sample of PBMCs. The receptors here all came from a female donor in good health and CMV-seronegative. Each CDR3 is given with its conserved first and last residue. The D gene is left open where the match is weak. A clone size is listed for some rows: how often the clone was seen (once, few, many), or a class if it is expanded.

j_call: TRBJ2-5
v_call: TRBV27
d_call: -
clone_size: once
cdr3_aa: CASSLSSGEVGETQYF
cdr3_nt: TGTGCCAGCAGTTTATCATCTGGGGAGGTGGGAGAGACCCAGTACTTC

j_call: TRBJ1-4
v_call: TRBV7-9
d_call: -
clone_size: -
cdr3_aa: CASSPRQATNEKLFF
cdr3_nt: TGTGCCAGCAGCCCCAGACAGGCAACTAATGAAAAACTGTTTTTT

j_call: TRBJ2-5
v_call: TRBV7-3
d_call: TRBD2
clone_size: -
cdr3_aa: CASSSAGGQETQYF
cdr3_nt: TGTGCCAGCAGTTCAGCGGGAGGGCAAGAGACCCAGTACTTC

j_call: TRBJ1-2
v_call: TRBV19
d_call: TRBD1
clone_size: -
cdr3_aa: CASSGDRAYGYTF
cdr3_nt: TGTGCCAGTAGTGGCGACAGGGCGTATGGCTACACCTTC

j_call: TRBJ2-5
v_call: TRBV19
d_call: TRBD1
clone_size: -
cdr3_aa: CASSLTGGGETQYF
cdr3_nt: TGTGCCAGTAGTCTAACAGGGGGTGGAGAGACCCAGTACTTC

j_call: TRBJ2-1
v_call: TRBV7-2
d_call: -
clone_size: once
cdr3_aa: CASSPDFSYNEQFF
cdr3_nt: TGTGCCAGCAGCCCCGACTTTTCTTACAATGAGCAGTTCTTC

j_call: TRBJ2-6
v_call: TRBV29-1
d_call: -
clone_size: -
cdr3_aa: CSVETRAGANILTF
cdr3_nt: TGCAGCGTTGAAACAAGGGCTGGGGCCAACATCCTGACTTTC

j_call: TRBJ2-7
v_call: TRBV6-6
d_call: -
clone_size: -
cdr3_aa: CASSYTVYEQYF
cdr3_nt: TGTGCCAGCAGTTACACAGTCTACGAGCAGTACTTC

j_call: TRBJ2-2
v_call: TRBV6-4
d_call: TRBD2
clone_size: once
cdr3_aa: CASSPSGRRTGELFF
cdr3_nt: TGTGCCAGCAGCCCGAGCGGGAGAAGGACCGGGGAGCTGTTTTTT

j_call: TRBJ2-1
v_call: TRBV19
d_call: -
clone_size: -
cdr3_aa: CASGKGHLTSYNEQFF
cdr3_nt: TGTGCCAGTGGCAAGGGACATCTGACCTCCTACAATGAGCAGTTCTTC

j_call: TRBJ2-3
v_call: TRBV4-1
d_call: TRBD2
clone_size: -
cdr3_aa: CASSPGLAPDTQYF
cdr3_nt: TGCGCCAGCAGCCCGGGACTAGCGCCAGATACGCAGTATTTT

j_call: TRBJ2-3
v_call: TRBV29-1
d_call: TRBD1
clone_size: few
cdr3_aa: CSVGQGNRGTDTQYF
cdr3_nt: TGCAGCGTTGGACAGGGGAACCGCGGCACAGATACGCAGTATTTT

j_call: TRBJ2-5
v_call: TRBV30
d_call: TRBD2
clone_size: -
cdr3_aa: CAWKDGRLETQYF
cdr3_nt: TGTGCCTGGAAAGACGGGAGGTTGGAGACCCAGTACTTC

j_call: TRBJ1-2
v_call: TRBV5-1
d_call: -
clone_size: once
cdr3_aa: CASSLEAGVNYGYTF
cdr3_nt: TGCGCCAGCAGCTTGGAAGCGGGGGTTAACTATGGCTACACCTTC

j_call: TRBJ1-2
v_call: TRBV18
d_call: TRBD1
clone_size: few
cdr3_aa: CASSPYEPWTGFDGYTF
cdr3_nt: TGTGCCAGCTCACCCTACGAACCATGGACAGGGTTCGATGGCTACACCTTC

j_call: TRBJ1-1
v_call: TRBV7-9
d_call: -
clone_size: -
cdr3_aa: CASSSDRMVTEAFF
cdr3_nt: TGTGCCAGCAGCTCAGACAGGATGGTCACTGAAGCTTTCTTT

j_call: TRBJ2-7
v_call: TRBV5-6
d_call: TRBD1
clone_size: -
cdr3_aa: CASSSDRAFYEQYF
cdr3_nt: TGTGCCAGCAGCTCGGACAGGGCCTTCTACGAGCAGTACTTC

j_call: TRBJ2-3
v_call: TRBV5-6
d_call: TRBD1
clone_size: -
cdr3_aa: CASSLDRGRDTDTQYF
cdr3_nt: TGTGCCAGCAGCTTGGACAGGGGGCGAGACACAGATACGCAGTATTTT

j_call: TRBJ1-1
v_call: TRBV12-5
d_call: -
clone_size: -
cdr3_aa: CASGLEGGGAEAFF
cdr3_nt: TGTGCTAGTGGTTTGGAAGGGGGGGGAGCTGAAGCTTTCTTT

j_call: TRBJ2-7
v_call: TRBV13
d_call: -
clone_size: -
cdr3_aa: CASSTGGEQYF
cdr3_nt: TGTGCCAGCAGCACCGGGGGTGAGCAGTACTTC

j_call: TRBJ2-5
v_call: TRBV18
d_call: -
clone_size: -
cdr3_aa: CASSPEAAQYF
cdr3_nt: TGTGCCAGCTCACCGGAGGCGGCCCAGTACTTC

j_call: TRBJ2-7
v_call: TRBV6-5
d_call: TRBD1
clone_size: -
cdr3_aa: CASSQTTGGYEQYF
cdr3_nt: TGTGCCAGCAGTCAGACGACAGGGGGCTACGAGCAGTACTTC

j_call: TRBJ2-1
v_call: TRBV9
d_call: -
clone_size: -
cdr3_aa: CASSVASDYNEQFF
cdr3_nt: TGTGCCAGCAGCGTAGCTAGCGACTACAATGAGCAGTTCTTC

j_call: TRBJ2-1
v_call: TRBV4-1
d_call: -
clone_size: -
cdr3_aa: CASSQARWNEQFF
cdr3_nt: TGCGCCAGCAGCCAAGCTAGATGGAATGAGCAGTTCTTC

j_call: TRBJ1-1
v_call: TRBV9
d_call: TRBD1
clone_size: -
cdr3_aa: CASSSTGFTEAFF
cdr3_nt: TGTGCCAGCAGCTCGACAGGGTTCACTGAAGCTTTCTTT

j_call: TRBJ2-3
v_call: TRBV7-7
d_call: TRBD2
clone_size: -
cdr3_aa: CASSRGLAGGTDTQYF
cdr3_nt: TGTGCCAGCAGCCGGGGACTAGCGGGAGGCACAGATACGCAGTATTTT

j_call: TRBJ1-3
v_call: TRBV12-5
d_call: -
clone_size: -
cdr3_aa: CASAAFPGTIYF
cdr3_nt: TGTGCTAGTGCCGCCTTCCCCGGCACCATATATTTT

j_call: TRBJ2-5
v_call: TRBV7-3
d_call: -
clone_size: -
cdr3_aa: CASSSAGPQETQYF
cdr3_nt: TGTGCCAGCAGCTCTGCGGGGCCCCAAGAGACCCAGTACTTC

j_call: TRBJ2-2
v_call: TRBV5-1
d_call: -
clone_size: -
cdr3_aa: CASSLDVRGNTGELFF
cdr3_nt: TGCGCCAGCAGCTTGGATGTCAGGGGCAACACCGGGGAGCTGTTTTTT

j_call: TRBJ1-1
v_call: TRBV12-5
d_call: TRBD1
clone_size: -
cdr3_aa: CASGLEQGSEAFF
cdr3_nt: TGTGCTAGTGGTTTGGAACAGGGGAGTGAAGCTTTCTTT

j_call: TRBJ2-7
v_call: TRBV9
d_call: -
clone_size: -
cdr3_aa: CASSPLRDPTYEQYF
cdr3_nt: TGTGCCAGCAGCCCCCTACGGGATCCCACCTACGAGCAGTACTTC

j_call: TRBJ2-1
v_call: TRBV4-1
d_call: TRBD2
clone_size: -
cdr3_aa: CASSQGSLGLAAYNEQFF
cdr3_nt: TGCGCCAGCAGCCAAGGAAGTCTGGGACTAGCGGCTTACAATGAGCAGTTCTTC

j_call: TRBJ1-2
v_call: TRBV5-1
d_call: -
clone_size: few
cdr3_aa: CASSLSSGVYGYTF
cdr3_nt: TGCGCCAGCAGCTTGAGCTCAGGGGTGTATGGCTACACCTTC

j_call: TRBJ2-1
v_call: TRBV4-2
d_call: -
clone_size: -
cdr3_aa: CASSQDGAYNEQFF
cdr3_nt: TGTGCCAGCAGCCAAGACGGGGCCTACAATGAGCAGTTCTTC

j_call: TRBJ1-6
v_call: TRBV7-9
d_call: TRBD1
clone_size: -
cdr3_aa: CASSSRDRGNSPLHF
cdr3_nt: TGTGCCAGCAGCTCTCGGGACAGGGGGAATTCACCCCTCCACTTT

j_call: TRBJ2-1
v_call: TRBV2
d_call: -
clone_size: few
cdr3_aa: CASSDRLVYNEQFF
cdr3_nt: TGTGCCAGCAGTGACCGGCTAGTCTACAATGAGCAGTTCTTC

j_call: TRBJ2-1
v_call: TRBV9
d_call: -
clone_size: -
cdr3_aa: CASSRGTLDNEQFF
cdr3_nt: TGTGCCAGCAGCCGAGGTACTCTGGACAATGAGCAGTTCTTC

j_call: TRBJ2-7
v_call: TRBV25-1
d_call: TRBD1
clone_size: -
cdr3_aa: CASSGYRQGSGEQYF
cdr3_nt: TGTGCCAGCAGTGGGTACCGACAGGGTTCGGGCGAGCAGTACTTC

j_call: TRBJ1-1
v_call: TRBV19
d_call: -
clone_size: once
cdr3_aa: CASNFGGGMNTEAFF
cdr3_nt: TGTGCCAGTAACTTTGGGGGAGGGATGAACACTGAAGCTTTCTTT

j_call: TRBJ2-3
v_call: TRBV30
d_call: -
clone_size: few
cdr3_aa: CAWSVARDSTDTQYF
cdr3_nt: TGTGCCTGGAGTGTGGCCCGGGACTCCACAGATACGCAGTATTTT

j_call: TRBJ2-3
v_call: TRBV5-1
d_call: -
clone_size: once
cdr3_aa: CASSLGLQPTDTQYF
cdr3_nt: TGCGCCAGCAGCCTGGGACTGCAACCCACAGATACGCAGTATTTT

j_call: TRBJ2-2
v_call: TRBV5-4
d_call: TRBD2
clone_size: -
cdr3_aa: CASSLGLAGSNTGELFF
cdr3_nt: TGTGCCAGCAGCTTGGGACTAGCGGGGAGCAACACCGGGGAGCTGTTTTTT

j_call: TRBJ2-7
v_call: TRBV6-1
d_call: -
clone_size: -
cdr3_aa: CASIKTYTYEQYF
cdr3_nt: TGTGCCAGCATTAAGACATATACCTACGAGCAGTACTTC

j_call: TRBJ1-2
v_call: TRBV6-1
d_call: TRBD1
clone_size: once
cdr3_aa: CASSEPRGLTHYGYTF
cdr3_nt: TGTGCCAGCAGTGAACCCAGGGGGCTCACCCACTATGGCTACACCTTC

j_call: TRBJ1-2
v_call: TRBV19
d_call: -
clone_size: -
cdr3_aa: CASRTAGYGYTF
cdr3_nt: TGTGCCAGTCGGACAGCTGGCTATGGCTACACCTTC

j_call: TRBJ2-5
v_call: TRBV13
d_call: -
clone_size: -
cdr3_aa: CASSLGGRADGKETQYF
cdr3_nt: TGTGCCAGCAGCTTAGGGGGGAGAGCCGATGGGAAAGAGACCCAGTACTTC

j_call: TRBJ1-1
v_call: TRBV11-2
d_call: TRBD1
clone_size: -
cdr3_aa: CATGQGNNDVEAFF
cdr3_nt: TGTGCCACCGGACAGGGGAATAACGACGTTGAAGCTTTCTTT

j_call: TRBJ1-2
v_call: TRBV5-4
d_call: TRBD1
clone_size: -
cdr3_aa: CASSYAGGTSGYTF
cdr3_nt: TGTGCCAGCAGCTATGCAGGGGGGACCTCTGGCTACACCTTC

j_call: TRBJ1-2
v_call: TRBV7-3
d_call: TRBD1
clone_size: -
cdr3_aa: CASSPGQGLGYTF
cdr3_nt: TGTGCCAGCAGCCCGGGACAGGGACTTGGCTACACCTTC

j_call: TRBJ1-1
v_call: TRBV10-3
d_call: -
clone_size: -
cdr3_aa: CAISDDRTLEAFF
cdr3_nt: TGTGCCATCAGCGACGACCGGACACTTGAAGCTTTCTTT

j_call: TRBJ2-2
v_call: TRBV5-4
d_call: -
clone_size: -
cdr3_aa: CASSLALLFGTGELFF
cdr3_nt: TGTGCCAGCAGCTTGGCCCTACTGTTTGGCACCGGGGAGCTGTTTTTT

j_call: TRBJ2-7
v_call: TRBV18
d_call: -
clone_size: -
cdr3_aa: CASSPGHPRTYEQYF
cdr3_nt: TGTGCCAGCTCGCCGGGACACCCAAGAACCTACGAGCAGTACTTC

j_call: TRBJ2-2
v_call: TRBV30
d_call: TRBD1
clone_size: -
cdr3_aa: CAWSGQGAGELFF
cdr3_nt: TGTGCCTGGAGCGGACAGGGGGCCGGGGAGCTGTTTTTT

j_call: TRBJ1-2
v_call: TRBV7-9
d_call: -
clone_size: -
cdr3_aa: CASSLEMLTYSRGYTF
cdr3_nt: TGTGCCAGCAGCCTAGAAATGCTAACCTACTCCAGGGGTTACACCTTC

j_call: TRBJ2-7
v_call: TRBV11-2
d_call: -
clone_size: -
cdr3_aa: CAIQRENAYEQYF
cdr3_nt: TGTGCCATCCAACGGGAGAACGCCTACGAGCAGTACTTC